This T cell receptor (beta chain) was documented in a study of cytotoxic CD8 clonotypes in ibrutinib-treated CLL. Study background: A median approximately 12 months of treatment, range 6 to 36, preceded the collection of response samples.

Using immunoSEQ multiplex PCR, the repertoire was profiled, and TCRdb retains in-frame clones only, with some absent. The sample consists of over 120,000 clones, over 60% of them appearing once. Notes on this clone: What it recognizes is unknown.

Study results and limitations: Circulating CD8+ T-cell counts were tracked by baseline clonality, which exceeded that of age-matched healthy donors. Increased clonality at ibrutinib response gave way to a return toward baseline at progression.

The V and J ends lost 4 bases and 9 bases respectively, with 12 bases between them. Germline loops: CDR1 LNHDA, CDR2 SQIVND (reference sequence). This CDR3 is 12 amino acids long. The rearrangement links TRBV19 to TRBJ1-2, with D perhaps matching TRBD1 (6 bases). The sequence was obtained from a human donor with chronic lymphocytic leukemia. This sample comprised PBMCs, obtained after 12 months of ibrutinib treatment. This CDR3 reads CASSTTGFSYTF. The CDR3 DNA sequence: TGTGCCAGTAGTACCACAGGGTTTAGCTACACCTTC.